This TCR beta chain appears in the sequencing data of a study of OX40 agonist ivuxolimab in advanced cancers. Context from the whole study: Ivuxolimab, which targeted the costimulatory receptor OX40 (CD134), was an agonistic, fully human IgG2 monoclonal antibody. The paper covers the monotherapy dose-escalation part of the phase I ivuxolimab trial, which included N ≈ 52 patients. Prior anti-PD-1, anti-PD-L1 or anti-CTLA-4 therapy was permitted, and checkpoint inhibitors had been received by under 50% of dose-escalation patients. Among the approximately 50 dose-escalation patients, 19 had hepatocellular carcinoma, about 15 melanoma, 9 renal cell carcinoma and 9 head and neck cancer. Three dose-escalation patients achieved partial responses, one with hepatocellular carcinoma and two with cutaneous melanoma. Peripheral TCRbeta sequencing aimed to test whether ivuxolimab altered TCR sequence diversity and caused clonal T-cell expansion. Intravenous ivuxolimab was administered to patients every 2 weeks at six dose levels: 0.01, 0.1, 0.3, 1.5, 3 and 10 mg/kg. The dose-escalation cohort was about 86% male with a mean age of approximately 60 years, ranging from 23 to 79.

Inclusive of the bounding cysteine and phenylalanine, the CDR3 is 15 residues long. Only CDR3 DNA is held: 45 bases, read in frame from base 1. The germline V and J ends show losses of 6 bases and 2 bases respectively, and no gene match explains 7 bases of the junction. CDR1 is given as LNHDA and CDR2 as SQIVND, both from the germline V gene (reference sequence). As regards this clone: No cognate antigen has been identified for it. The input lacks base qualities; no much larger clone sits a single base away.

The full study reports these points: In the 0.1-3.0 mg/kg groups, partial responders had among the lowest normalized peripheral clonal expansion, particularly in CD8+ T cells. At doses of 0.1 to 3.0 mg/kg, clonal expansion of both CD4+ and CD8+ T cells in blood was seen between baseline and week 6. Low levels of normalized T-cell clonal expansion were also seen in some patients who did not respond. On average, CD8+ T cells showed more expanded clones than CD4+ T cells after ivuxolimab. The antigen specificity of the peripheral T cells that underwent clonal expansion was not determined.

To sequence the TCRbeta CDR3 region, genomic DNA was isolated from the sorted cells. TCRbeta CDR3 regions were sequenced using the immunoSEQ Assay. Sourced from immuneACCESS, this table was stored by TCRdb with only in-frame sequences that have V and J called. A share of the clones is absent; for the studies checked, an unresolved V gene accounts for under half, and the remainder has no known explanation. The sample has some 9,000 clones on record, more than 80% of them singletons. Roughly 12% of the sample goes to the ten largest clones. Patients with autoimmune disease history or receiving systemic immunosuppression were excluded from the trial. Peripheral blood for TCR sequencing was collected from all dose cohorts at baseline, on cycle 4 day 1, and on cycle 7 day 1. Samples came from an open-label, multicenter, first-in-human phase I dose-escalation trial of ivuxolimab. Adults with locally advanced or metastatic melanoma, renal cell, hepatocellular, or head and neck squamous cell carcinoma were enrolled in the trial. Before TCR sequencing, CD4+ and CD8+ T cells were separately sorted from peripheral blood.

The rearranged segments are TRBV19 and TRBJ2-1; TRBD1 fits 7 bases in the junction. The source was CD4+ or CD8+ T cells sorted from blood, collected in a trial of the OX40 agonist ivuxolimab. The clonotype was recovered from an adult with an advanced solid tumor such as melanoma, head and neck, liver or kidney cancer. Read as DNA, the sequence is TGTGCCAGTAGGCTAGGGGGCTTCGCCTACAATGAGCAGTTCTTC. The translation is CASRLGGFAYNEQFF.